Each of the 12 T cell receptor beta chains below was sequenced from the same sample in a study of T cell responses to AZD1222 COVID-19 vaccine. Only in-frame clones appear in the TCRdb table, and some are missing; sequencing was by immunoSEQ multiplex PCR. The data hold about 120,000 clones, with approximately 85% observed a single time. This material consisted of peripheral blood, taken on day 0 of AZD1222 vaccination. These receptors were collected from an adult in good health.

The chain joins TRBV12-3 or TRBV12-4 to TRBJ1-2, with TRBD1 matching 7 bases. This CDR3 region has 12 residues. V lost 5 bases and J lost 8; bases outside the gene matches: 5. CDR3 in amino acids: CASSPRRGGYTF. The CDR3 bases are TGTGCCAGCAGTCCCCGCAGGGGGGGCTACACCTTC.

The V gene is TRBV11-1, the J gene TRBJ2-6, with a tentative D call TRBD1 (5 bases). V was trimmed by 5 bases and J by 0 bases, leaving 8 bases between them. The CDR3 has 15 amino acids. Germline lookup yields CDR1 SGHAT and CDR2 FQDESV (reference sequence). The CDR3 DNA sequence: TGTGCCAGCAGCATCGACAGCTCTGGGGCCAACGTCCTGACTTTC. Translating it yields CASSIDSSGANVLTF.

This chain links TRBV18 with TRBJ1-1; no reliable D call. The CDR3 totals 14 residues. V gave up 3 bases and J gave up 4 bases, with 12 bases separating them. CDR1 KGHSH and CDR2 LQKENI come from the germline V gene. CDR3 in DNA: TGTGCCAGCTCACCTACCCACTGGACCACTGAAGCTTTCTTT. Translating gives CASSPTHWTTEAFF.

The chain joins TRBV7-8 to TRBJ1-3; perhaps TRBD1 as D (5 bases). This CDR3 comprises 16 residues. Germline V CDR1 and CDR2: SGHVS, FQNEAQ. V was shortened by 5 bases and J by 1 base, with 15 bases between the two germline ends. In DNA, the CDR3 is TGTGCCAGCAGCCCCGGGGCGACCCGGTCTGGAAACACCATATATTTT. It is translated as CASSPGATRSGNTIYF.

The rearrangement uses TRBV5-1 and TRBJ2-5; D is perhaps TRBD2 (6 bases). The CDR3 covers 19 residues. V lost 0 bases, J lost 0 bases, and 21 bases lay in between. The V gene's germline CDR1 is SGHRS and CDR2 YFSETQ. CDR3 sequence: CASSLAGSGLFAYQETQYF. Written as DNA, the CDR3 is TGCGCCAGCAGCTTGGCCGGCTCGGGACTCTTTGCCTACCAAGAGACCCAGTACTTC. The full variable domain, completed using reference TRBV5-1 and TRBJ2-5, is KAGVTQTPRYLIKTRGQQVTLSCSPISGHRSVSWYQQTPGQGLQFLFEYFSETQRNKGNFPGRFSGRQFSNSRSEMNVSTLELGDSALYLCASSLAGSGLFAYQETQYFGPGTRLLVL.

The chain recombines TRBV7-8 with TRBJ1-1; D gene uncertain. Trimming left V 5 bases short and J 6 bases short, with 19 bases between. This CDR3 has 15 amino acids. Looked up from germline, CDR1 is SGHVS and CDR2 is FQNEAQ. CDR3 protein: CASSPTGGIKAEAFF. Here the CDR3 DNA reads TGTGCCAGCAGCCCCACGGGTGGGATTAAAGCTGAAGCTTTCTTT. Using reference TRBV7-8 and TRBJ1-1 for the parts outside the CDR3, the full variable domain is GAGVSQSPRYKVAKRGQDVALRCDPISGHVSLFWYQQALGQGPEFLTYFQNEAQLDKSGLPSDRFFAERPEGSVSTLKIQRTQQEDSAVYLCASSPTGGIKAEAFFGQGTRLTVV.

This chain joins TRBV7-2 and TRBJ1-5; D call uncertain. The germline V gene encodes CDR1 SGHTA and CDR2 FQGNSA. Trimming cost V 5 bases and J 0 bases, with 14 bases left between them. This CDR3 has 16 amino acids. DNA for the CDR3: TGTGCCAGCAGCCCTCCGTGGGTCCCTAGCAATCAGCCCCAGCATTTT. Its translation is CASSPPWVPSNQPQHF.

The chain employs TRBV3-1 (or the pseudogene TRBV3-2) and TRBJ1-2; the D is unclear. This CDR3 is 13 amino acids long. V was trimmed by 0 bases and J by 5 bases, leaving 7 bases between them. Germline V CDR1 and CDR2: LGHDT, YNNKEL (reference sequence). CDR3 bases: TGTGCCAGCAGCCAAGATTTGGGGTATGGCTACACCTTC. Encoded protein: CASSQDLGYGYTF.

The rearrangement links TRBV5-8 to TRBJ2-7, with D possibly being TRBD1 or TRBD2 (5 bases each). Germline CDR1 is SGHTS and CDR2 is YDEGEE. The length of the CDR3 is 17 residues. Trimming stripped 0 bases from V and 3 bases from J, with 19 bases between. The DNA of the CDR3 is TGTGCCAGCAGCTTGGGGTACGCTGGGACCCCCTTCTACGAGCAGTACTTC. Amino acid sequence: CASSLGYAGTPFYEQYF. Supplemented by reference TRBV5-8 and TRBJ2-7, the full variable domain reads EAGVTQSPTHLIKTRGQQATLRCSPISGHTSVYWYQQALGLGLQFLLWYDEGEERNRGNFPPRFSGRQFPNYSSELNVNALELEDSALYLCASSLGYAGTPFYEQYFGPGTRLTVT.

This clone occurred a few times. V gene TRBV5-1 combines with J gene TRBJ1-5; TRBD1 agrees at 8 bases. Germline CDR1 and CDR2: SGHRS and YFSETQ. After removal of 0 bases from V and 2 bases from J, the junction contained 4 bases not matched to a gene. This CDR3 is 16 amino acids long. Written as DNA, the CDR3 is TGCGCCAGCAGCTTGGGTCAGGGGGCTGGCAATCAGCCCCAGCATTTT. The encoded protein is CASSLGQGAGNQPQHF. The full variable domain, rest sourced from reference TRBV5-1 and TRBJ1-5, is KAGVTQTPRYLIKTRGQQVTLSCSPISGHRSVSWYQQTPGQGLQFLFEYFSETQRNKGNFPGRFSGRQFSNSRSEMNVSTLELGDSALYLCASSLGQGAGNQPQHFGDGTRLSIL.

The chain uses TRBV7-9 and TRBJ2-3; D is perhaps TRBD1 (6 bases). Germline CDR1 is SEHNR and CDR2 is FQNEAQ (reference sequence). V was cut by 4 bases and J by 2 bases, with 16 bases left in between. This CDR3 comprises 16 residues. CDR3 sequence reads: CASSYRGRGVTDTQYF. The CDR3 DNA sequence: TGTGCCAGCAGCTACCGGGGCAGGGGAGTCACAGATACGCAGTATTTT.

This rearrangement joins TRBV7-2 to TRBJ2-1; no reliable D call. Trimming pared 1 base from V and 2 bases from J, leaving 12 bases between. The CDR3 loop spans 16 amino acids. Per germline, CDR1 SGHTA and CDR2 FQGNSA. Here the CDR3 reads CASSLDGYTTYNEQFF. The CDR3 DNA sequence: TGTGCCAGCAGCTTAGACGGCTATACCACCTACAATGAGCAGTTCTTC.